Presented here are 29 T cell receptor beta chains from one specimen sequenced in a study of cytotoxic CD8 clonotypes in ibrutinib-treated CLL. The protocol was immunoSEQ multiplex PCR, while the TCRdb copy is restricted to in-frame clones and leaves out a portion. The profile covers about 130,000 clones, with 79% appearing a single time and about 13% taken by the ten largest. The sample was PBMCs, taken after 12 months of ibrutinib treatment. These receptors all stem from a human donor with chronic lymphocytic leukemia.

About this clone: The conserved final phenylalanine or tryptophan is absent from the CDR3, which likely points to a read error. No DNA is shown, since the ends of the CDR3 on it are uncertain; the CDR3 is the one TCRdb lists. The genes are TRBV5-8 and TRBJ1-1. Germline V gene data show CDR1 as SGHTS and CDR2 as YDEGEE. The CDR3 has 11 residues if both end residues are counted. The chain's CDR3 is CASSPSGPTSV.

This clone was counted a few times. This rearrangement joins TRBV28 to TRBJ2-6; TRBD1 aligns across 7 bases. This CDR3 is built from 15 residues. Germline V gene data show CDR1 as MDHEN and CDR2 as SYDVKM. V dropped 6 bases and J dropped 2; count of bases not matched to a gene: 4. CDR3 in amino acids: CASRITGAGANVLTF. CDR3 bases: TGTGCCAGCAGAATTACAGGGGCTGGGGCCAACGTCCTGACTTTC.

This chain connects TRBV4-3 to TRBJ2-1; D possibly corresponds to TRBD1 (5 bases). The CDR3 loop spans 16 amino acids. The V end lost 4 bases, the J end lost 10 bases, and 23 bases lay between the germline ends. Germline lookup yields CDR1 LGHNA and CDR2 YSLEER. CDR3 coding DNA: TGCGCCAGCAGCCCCCTGGGAACGGACACACAAATAGAGCAGTTCTTC. It codes for CASSPLGTDTQIEQFF.

This chain connects TRBV27 to TRBJ2-5, with no clear D. Trimming shortened V by 6 bases and J by 0 bases, and 14 bases separated the two germline ends. This CDR3 is built from 15 residues. Germline-derived CDR1 and CDR2 are MNHEY and SMNVEV (reference sequence). CDR3 sequence: CASRSGSRYQETQYF. Written as DNA, the CDR3 is TGTGCCAGCAGATCTGGTTCTAGGTACCAAGAGACCCAGTACTTC.

The chain uses TRBV6-4 and TRBJ2-7; D ambiguous. V was pared by 4 bases and J by 3 bases, with 10 bases between. This CDR3 comprises 13 residues. CDR1 is MRHNA and CDR2 is SNTAGT in the germline V gene. CDR3 sequence: CASSVHAFYEQYF. In DNA form, the CDR3 reads TGTGCCAGCAGTGTCCATGCCTTCTACGAGCAGTACTTC.

The rearrangement joins TRBV7-9 to TRBJ2-7, with 10 bases lining up with TRBD2. V lost 5 bases and J lost 3; bases outside the gene matches: 4. Germline values: CDR1 SEHNR, CDR2 FQNEAQ (reference sequence). The CDR3 spans 14 residues. CDR3 sequence (DNA): TGTGCCAGCAGCAGCAGCGGGAGGGGCTACGAGCAGTACTTC. It encodes CASSSSGRGYEQYF. The whole variable domain, remainder taken from reference TRBV7-9 and TRBJ2-7, is DTGVSQNPRHKITKRGQNVTFRCDPISEHNRLYWYRQTLGQGPEFLTYFQNEAQLEKSRLLSDRFSAERPKGSFSTLEIQRTEQGDSAMYLCASSSSGRGYEQYFGPGTRLTVT.

V usage is TRBV6-5 and J usage is TRBJ1-1; D is unclear. The germline V gene encodes CDR1 MNHEY and CDR2 SVGAGI. V was pared by 6 bases and J by 6 bases, with 17 bases between. This CDR3 is 14 amino acids long. The chain's CDR3 is CASREAGKAAEAFF. The CDR3 nucleotides are TGTGCCAGCAGGGAGGCCGGAAAGGCGGCTGAAGCTTTCTTT.

V usage is TRBV4-2 and J usage is TRBJ2-5; 7 bases are a match to TRBD1. Germline-derived CDR1 and CDR2 are LGHNA and YNFKEQ. Germline trimming cut 4 bases from V and 3 bases from J; bases unmatched to any gene: 2. The CDR3 spans 13 residues. CDR3 sequence reads: CASSRDREETQYF. DNA of the CDR3: TGTGCCAGCAGCCGCGACAGGGAAGAGACCCAGTACTTC.

The V call is TRBV7-9, the J call TRBJ2-3; the D gene is possibly TRBD2 (5 bases). Deletions cut 5 bases from V and 2 bases from J, with 14 bases between. The CDR3 runs to 15 residues. From germline, CDR1 is SEHNR and CDR2 FQNEAQ (reference sequence). The CDR3 reads CASSPRGRNTDTQYF. The CDR3 DNA is TGTGCCAGCAGCCCCCGGGGTAGAAACACAGATACGCAGTATTTT. The variable domain in full, with the rest retrieved from reference TRBV7-9 and TRBJ2-3, is DTGVSQNPRHKITKRGQNVTFRCDPISEHNRLYWYRQTLGQGPEFLTYFQNEAQLEKSRLLSDRFSAERPKGSFSTLEIQRTEQGDSAMYLCASSPRGRNTDTQYFGPGTRLTVL.

The chain has TRBV5-1 and TRBJ1-2; D is undetermined. With 0 bases removed from V and 7 bases from J, the gap between germline ends came to 10 bases. The CDR3 covers 13 residues. Per the germline V gene, CDR1 is SGHRS and CDR2 is YFSETQ. The DNA of the CDR3 is TGCGCCAGCAGCTTGGTTGGGGAGGGTGGCTACACCTTC. Encoded protein: CASSLVGEGGYTF.

The genes are TRBV7-3 and TRBJ2-1; 8 bases align to TRBD2. Germline V gene sequence: CDR1 SGHTA, CDR2 FQGTGA. Trimming at V came to 3 bases and at J to 3 bases, leaving 4 bases not matched to a gene. The CDR3 sequence is 15 residues long. CDR3 sequence: CASSFSGRNYNEQFF. For the CDR3, the DNA is TGTGCCAGCAGCTTCAGCGGGAGAAACTACAATGAGCAGTTCTTC.

This chain links TRBV7-3 with TRBJ2-5; tentatively, D is TRBD1 (6 bases). Germline V gene lookup returns CDR1 SGHTA and CDR2 FQGTGA. The CDR3 length is 17 residues. Trimming took off 2 bases at V and 3 bases at J, with 19 bases between the two ends. The CDR3 sequence is CASSLLGRGDLKETQYF. The CDR3 DNA sequence: TGTGCCAGCAGCTTACTGGGCAGGGGCGACCTTAAAGAGACCCAGTACTTC.

J is TRBJ2-3 and V is TRBV4-3; D may be TRBD2 (6 bases). The CDR3 is 18 amino acids. V lost 2 bases to trimming and J lost 2 bases, with 20 bases between them. CDR1 and CDR2 (germline): LGHNA, YSLEER. As DNA, the CDR3 is TGCGCCAGCAGCCAAAAGTGGGGGAGGCGGGACCCCACAGATACGCAGTATTTT. This gives the protein CASSQKWGRRDPTDTQYF.

The V call is TRBV10-3, the J call TRBJ2-7; 14 bases are a match to TRBD2. Germline-derived CDR1 and CDR2 are ENHRY and SYGVKD. Losses at the gene ends were 3 bases for V and 5 bases for J; bases not matched to a gene: 6. The CDR3 is made up of 16 amino acids. The CDR3: CAISEGTSGSLDEQYF. The CDR3 DNA sequence: TGTGCCATCAGTGAAGGGACTAGCGGGAGTTTGGACGAGCAGTACTTC.

The rearrangement joins TRBV2 to TRBJ1-5; D possibly corresponds to TRBD1 (5 bases). The CDR3 has 15 amino acids. Trimming took off 2 bases at V and 2 bases at J, with 10 bases between the two ends. Germline loops: CDR1 SNHLY, CDR2 FYNNEI. DNA of the CDR3: TGTGCCAGCAGTGAATTAGGGGTCGGCAATCAGCCCCAGCATTTT. Protein product: CASSELGVGNQPQHF.

In this sample, this clone turned up once. V usage is TRBV7-3 and J usage is TRBJ2-2; the match to TRBD1 covers 10 bases. The CDR3 is 17 residues long. Germline V lookup: CDR1 SGHTA, CDR2 FQGTGA. Trimming took 7 bases from V and 5 from J; bases not matched to a gene: 13. As DNA, the CDR3 is TGTGCCAGCACCAGCGGGACCGGGACAGGGGTGACCGGGGAGCTGTTTTTT. The encoded protein is CASTSGTGTGVTGELFF.

The chain combines TRBV27 with TRBJ2-1; D tentatively reads TRBD1 or TRBD2 (5 bases each). The CDR3 covers 16 residues. Germline CDR1 and CDR2: MNHEY and SMNVEV (reference sequence). The germline V and J ends were trimmed by 5 bases and 8 bases, with 22 bases remaining between them. The CDR3 coding sequence is TGTGCCAGCAGTCCGGGGCCCGGGACCCCAGCGGATGAGCAGTTCTTC. This gives the protein CASSPGPGTPADEQFF.

The chain recombines TRBV6-5 with TRBJ1-1; D may be TRBD1 (5 bases). CDR3 length: 14 residues. With 6 bases removed from V and 5 bases from J, the gap between germline ends came to 16 bases. Looked up from germline, CDR1 is MNHEY and CDR2 is SVGAGI. CDR3 sequence (DNA): TGTGCCAGCAGGGGTACGGGGCGATTGACTGAAGCTTTCTTT. Its protein product is CASRGTGRLTEAFF.

The chain recombines TRBV28 with TRBJ2-1; 7 bases line up with TRBD1. Trimming cost V 6 bases and J 9 bases; bases outside gene matches: 8. The CDR3 runs to 13 residues. Germline V gene lookup returns CDR1 MDHEN and CDR2 SYDVKM. CDR3 in DNA: TGTGCCAGCAGCAAGGGGGCCCGCCCTGAGCAGTTCTTC. This encodes CASSKGARPEQFF.

This chain links TRBV4-3 with TRBJ2-7; the match to TRBD1 covers 8 bases. In germline, CDR1 is LGHNA, CDR2 YSLEER. V gave up 1 base and J gave up 2 bases; unmatched junction bases: 4. CDR3 size: 15 residues. CDR3 region: CASSQGWGQAYEQYF. The DNA of the CDR3 is TGCGCCAGCAGCCAAGGCTGGGGACAGGCCTACGAGCAGTACTTC.

V is TRBV6-1 and J is TRBJ2-5; a possible D gene is TRBD2 (5 bases). The V gene lost 6 bases and the J gene lost 7 bases, with 12 bases spanning the gap. There are 12 residues in the CDR3. The V gene's germline CDR1 is MNHNS and CDR2 SASEGT. CDR3 in amino acids: CASSEIGGTQYF. The CDR3 DNA reads as TGTGCCAGCAGCGAGATCGGAGGGACCCAGTACTTC.

This chain joins TRBV11-2 and TRBJ2-1; D possibly corresponds to TRBD1 (5 bases). Germline V gene lookup returns CDR1 SGHAT and CDR2 FQNNGV. CDR3 length: 17 residues. The V end lost 2 bases, the J end lost 8 bases, and 22 bases lay between the germline ends. CDR3 nucleotide sequence: TGTGCCAGCAGCTTATCGTTTCTGGCTAGGGGTTGGTATGAGCAGTTCTTC. Translating gives CASSLSFLARGWYEQFF.

The CDR3 nucleotides read TGTGCCAGCGGGAAGACTAGCGGGGGCTCCTACGAGCAGTACTTC. Translation: CASGKTSGGSYEQYF. The V gene is TRBV5-5, the J gene TRBJ2-7; TRBD2 aligns across 12 bases. Looked up from germline, CDR1 is SGHKS and CDR2 is YYEKEE (reference sequence). This CDR3 has 15 amino acids. After removal of 7 bases from V and 0 bases from J, the junction contained 5 bases not matched to a gene. Together with reference TRBV5-5 and TRBJ2-7, the CDR3 gives the full variable domain: DAGVTQSPTHLIKTRGQQVTLRCSPISGHKSVSWYQQVLGQGPQFIFQYYEKEERGRGNFPDRFSARQFPNYSSELNVNALLLGDSALYLCASGKTSGGSYEQYFGPGTRLTVT.

V gene TRBV7-6 combines with J gene TRBJ2-1; D uncertain. There are 14 residues in the CDR3. V was shortened by 2 bases and J by 5 bases, with 10 bases between the two germline ends. Germline V gene data show CDR1 as SGHVS and CDR2 as FNYEAQ. CDR3 DNA: TGTGCCAGCAGCTTAATCCGTAGAAACAATGAGCAGTTCTTC. This sequence encodes CASSLIRRNNEQFF.

The chain has TRBV2 and TRBJ2-7; 7 bases agree with TRBD2. Losses at the gene ends were 7 bases for V and 0 bases for J; bases not matched to a gene: 6. This CDR3 region has 14 residues. Per germline, CDR1 SNHLY and CDR2 FYNNEI. The CDR3 reads CASTVGGSSYEQYF. Written as DNA, the CDR3 is TGTGCCAGCACCGTGGGGGGGAGCTCCTACGAGCAGTACTTC.

The chain combines TRBV7-9 with TRBJ1-2, with D possibly matching TRBD1 (6 bases). The V and J ends lost 5 bases and 3 bases respectively, with 19 bases between them. Germline V lookup: CDR1 SEHNR, CDR2 FQNEAQ (reference sequence). The CDR3 contains 16 residues. CDR3 residues: CASSPSLDSVYYGYTF. CDR3 in DNA: TGTGCCAGCAGCCCTAGCCTGGACAGCGTTTACTATGGCTACACCTTC.

The chain carries TRBV7-3 and TRBJ2-2; the D is unclear. CDR3 length: 12 residues. CDR1 and CDR2 from the germline V gene are SGHTA and FQGTGA. V lost 6 bases to trimming and J lost 2 bases, with 4 bases between them. For the CDR3, the DNA is TGTGCCAGCAGATCAAACACCGGGGAGCTGTTTTTT. Translated: CASRSNTGELFF. Full variable domain (outside the CDR3, taken from reference TRBV7-3 and TRBJ2-2): GAGVSQTPSNKVTEKGKYVELRCDPISGHTALYWYRQSLGQGPEFLIYFQGTGAADDSGLPNDRFFAVRPEGSVSTLKIQRTERGDSAVYLCASRSNTGELFFGEGSRLTVL.

This clone was detected a few times. V usage is TRBV29-1 and J usage is TRBJ1-4; weak D call: TRBD1 (6 bases). The CDR3 is 14 amino acids. Germline CDR1 reads SQVTM; CDR2 reads ANQGSEA. Between the trimmed V and J ends, which lost 3 bases and 8 bases, there was a span of 16 bases. In nucleotides, the CDR3 is TGCAGCGTTGAGGGAACAGGGACTCGGGAAAAACTGTTTTTT. This sequence encodes CSVEGTGTREKLFF.

The gene calls are TRBV7-9 and TRBJ2-5, with 8 bases that match TRBD1. Germline CDR1 reads SEHNR; CDR2 reads FQNEAQ (reference sequence). J gave up 4 bases and V 4 bases, and 5 bases lay outside the gene matches. The CDR3 is 14 amino acids. The DNA of the CDR3 is TGTGCCAGCAGCTCTCAGGGGGCCGGAGAGACCCAGTACTTC. This gives the protein CASSSQGAGETQYF.